Listed below are T cell receptor beta chains from one sample, sequenced in a study of prognosis after radiotherapy for stage I lung cancer. Via MiXCR, TCRdb re-called the multiplex PCR reads, giving one row per CDR3 protein. The sample carries 15,000 or so distinct CDR3 sequences, about a third recorded once. This specimen consisted of PBMCs, obtained before or after stereotactic body radiation therapy (not recorded which). The receptors stem from a donor over 45 with non-small cell lung cancer. The CDR3 runs from the conserved cysteine through the conserved F or W. Each record gives: clone size, V gene, J gene, D gene, CDR3 protein, CDR3 DNA. D genes are given only for firm matches. A clone size is listed for some rows: how often the clone was seen (once, few, many), or a class if it is expanded.

clone_size: many; v_call: TRBV29-1; j_call: TRBJ2-7; d_call: NA; cdr3_aa: CSVEDGSYEQYF; cdr3_nt: TGCAGCGTTGAGGACGGTTCGTACGAGCAGTACTTC
clone_size: medium-sized; v_call: TRBV5-1; j_call: TRBJ2-1; d_call: NA; cdr3_aa: CASSLVGAYNEQFF; cdr3_nt: TGCGCCAGCAGCTTGGTCGGGGCGTACAATGAGCAGTTCTTC
clone_size: medium-sized; v_call: TRBV27; j_call: TRBJ1-6; d_call: NA; cdr3_aa: CASSLYRGRDSPLHF; cdr3_nt: TGTGCCAGCAGTTTATATCGCGGTAGGGATTCACCCCTCCACTTT
clone_size: many; v_call: TRBV5-4; j_call: TRBJ1-2; d_call: NA; cdr3_aa: CASSLKGSNYGYTF; cdr3_nt: TGTGCCAGCAGCTTGAAGGGGTCGAACTATGGCTACACCTTC
clone_size: medium-sized; v_call: TRBV6-1; j_call: TRBJ2-7; d_call: TRBD2; cdr3_aa: CASSEMAGDVDEQYF; cdr3_nt: TGTGCCAGCAGTGAAATGGCGGGAGACGTCGACGAGCAGTACTTC
clone_size: many; v_call: TRBV7-9; j_call: TRBJ1-1; d_call: NA; cdr3_aa: CASRMGTEAFF; cdr3_nt: TGTGCCAGCCGTATGGGTACTGAAGCTTTCTTT
clone_size: many; v_call: TRBV20-1; j_call: TRBJ2-5; d_call: NA; cdr3_aa: CSARNYERGLQETQYF; cdr3_nt: TGCAGTGCTAGAAATTACGAGAGGGGACTCCAAGAGACCCAGTACTTC
clone_size: many; v_call: TRBV7-9; j_call: TRBJ2-6; d_call: NA; cdr3_aa: CASSSQGYGANVLTF; cdr3_nt: TGTGCCAGCAGCTCCCAGGGGTACGGGGCCAACGTCCTGACTTTC
clone_size: many; v_call: TRBV15; j_call: TRBJ2-5; d_call: NA; cdr3_aa: CATSPGLLETQYF; cdr3_nt: TGTGCCACCAGCCCAGGGCTTCTAGAGACCCAGTACTTC
clone_size: many; v_call: TRBV29-1; j_call: TRBJ1-1; d_call: NA; cdr3_aa: CSVTWGTEAFF; cdr3_nt: TGCAGCGTCACCTGGGGCACTGAAGCTTTCTTT
clone_size: many; v_call: TRBV7-7; j_call: TRBJ2-2; d_call: NA; cdr3_aa: CASSGILQHANTGELFF; cdr3_nt: TGTGCCAGCAGCGGTATTCTTCAGCACGCGAACACCGGGGAGCTGTTTTTT
clone_size: NA; v_call: TRBV7-2; j_call: TRBJ2-4; d_call: TRBD1; cdr3_aa: CANSPGQGGKNIKYF; cdr3_nt: TGTGCCAACAGTCCAGGACAGGGGGGCAAAAACATTAAGTACTTC
clone_size: NA; v_call: TRBV6-1; j_call: TRBJ2-1; d_call: NA; cdr3_aa: CASKGTSGVSYNEQFF; cdr3_nt: TGTGCCAGTAAAGGGACCTCGGGAGTCTCCTACAATGAGCAGTTCTTC
clone_size: many; v_call: TRBV9; j_call: TRBJ1-3; d_call: TRBD1; cdr3_aa: CASSAVPGQGNTIYF; cdr3_nt: TGTGCCAGCAGCGCCGTCCCGGGACAGGGCAACACCATATATTTT
clone_size: many; v_call: TRBV11-2; j_call: TRBJ1-1; d_call: NA; cdr3_aa: CASSFRVTEAFF; cdr3_nt: TGTGCCAGCAGCTTTCGGGTAACTGAAGCTTTCTTT
clone_size: many; v_call: TRBV19; j_call: TRBJ2-1; d_call: NA; cdr3_aa: CASSMIPRLDSYNEQFF; cdr3_nt: TGTGCCAGTAGTATGATCCCGAGACTAGACTCCTACAATGAGCAGTTCTTC
clone_size: many; v_call: TRBV4-3; j_call: TRBJ2-3; d_call: NA; cdr3_aa: CASSQVTLDTQYF; cdr3_nt: TGCGCCAGCAGCCAAGTTACCTTAGATACGCAGTATTTT
clone_size: many; v_call: TRBV11-1; j_call: TRBJ2-3; d_call: TRBD2; cdr3_aa: CASTQGREFDTQYF; cdr3_nt: TGTGCCAGCACCCAAGGGCGGGAGTTTGATACGCAGTATTTT
clone_size: medium-sized; v_call: TRBV20-1; j_call: TRBJ2-1; d_call: TRBD2; cdr3_aa: CSARGLLAGDVDEQFF; cdr3_nt: TGCAGTGCTAGGGGGCTACTCGCGGGAGATGTAGATGAGCAGTTCTTC
clone_size: few; v_call: TRBV5-5; j_call: TRBJ2-5; d_call: NA; cdr3_aa: CASSSLYETQYF; cdr3_nt: TGTGCCAGCAGCTCCTTGTACGAGACCCAGTACTTC
clone_size: NA; v_call: TRBV19; j_call: TRBJ2-4; d_call: TRBD1; cdr3_aa: CASTDTGVYSKNIQCF; cdr3_nt: TGTGCCAGTACCGATACAGGGGTTTATTCCAAAAACATTCAGTGTTTC
clone_size: many; v_call: TRBV11-2; j_call: TRBJ2-5; d_call: TRBD2; cdr3_aa: CASSLLTSEETQYF; cdr3_nt: TGTGCCAGCAGCTTACTGACTAGCGAAGAGACCCAGTACTTC
clone_size: NA; v_call: TRBV12-5; j_call: TRBJ2-1; d_call: NA; cdr3_aa: CASGVRANEQFF; cdr3_nt: TGTGCTAGTGGTGTGAGGGCCAATGAGCAATTCTTC
clone_size: many; v_call: TRBV20-1; j_call: TRBJ1-1; d_call: NA; cdr3_aa: CSARDPRGTEAFF; cdr3_nt: TGCAGTGCTAGAGATCCGAGGGGCACTGAAGCTTTCTTT
clone_size: large; v_call: TRBV4-3; j_call: TRBJ2-7; d_call: NA; cdr3_aa: CASSQDVPWFGSSYEQYF; cdr3_nt: TGCGCCAGCAGCCAAGACGTGCCATGGTTCGGGAGCTCCTACGAGCAGTACTTC
clone_size: NA; v_call: TRBV12-3/TRBV12-4; j_call: TRBJ2-7; d_call: NA; cdr3_aa: CGSLPSGTDTYEQYF; cdr3_nt: TGTGGCAGTTTACCGTCCGGGACGGACACCTACGAGCAGTACTTC
clone_size: many; v_call: TRBV30; j_call: TRBJ2-1; d_call: TRBD1; cdr3_aa: CAWGSHRGWNEQFF; cdr3_nt: TGTGCCTGGGGCTCACACAGGGGGTGGAATGAGCAGTTCTTC
clone_size: many; v_call: TRBV10-3; j_call: TRBJ1-4; d_call: NA; cdr3_aa: CAISEGGEDEKLFF; cdr3_nt: TGTGCCATCAGTGAAGGAGGGGAAGATGAAAAACTGTTTTTT
clone_size: many; v_call: TRBV19; j_call: TRBJ2-1; d_call: TRBD2; cdr3_aa: CASSMGGTSGRHPGDEQFF; cdr3_nt: TGTGCCAGTAGTATGGGGGGGACTAGCGGGAGACACCCTGGCGATGAGCAGTTCTTC
clone_size: many; v_call: TRBV12-3/TRBV12-4; j_call: TRBJ2-2; d_call: NA; cdr3_aa: CASSPSGPVTGELFF; cdr3_nt: TGTGCCAGCAGCCCGAGCGGGCCGGTCACCGGGGAGCTGTTTTTT
clone_size: many; v_call: TRBV19; j_call: TRBJ2-7; d_call: TRBD1; cdr3_aa: CASRRSPGQGVFEQYF; cdr3_nt: TGTGCCAGTAGGAGATCTCCGGGACAGGGGGTCTTCGAGCAGTACTTC
clone_size: NA; v_call: TRBV6-1; j_call: TRBJ2-1; d_call: TRBD2; cdr3_aa: CASSESAGASGTSGMKFF; cdr3_nt: TGTGCCAGCAGTGAATCGGCGGGAGCATCCGGGACTAGCGGGATGAAGTTCTTC
clone_size: medium-sized; v_call: TRBV9; j_call: TRBJ2-2; d_call: TRBD2; cdr3_aa: CASSPRGLAPTGELFF; cdr3_nt: TGTGCCAGCAGCCCTCGGGGACTAGCGCCCACCGGGGAGCTGTTTTTT
clone_size: NA; v_call: TRBV4-2; j_call: TRBJ2-1; d_call: NA; cdr3_aa: CASSQDWYYSYNEQFF; cdr3_nt: TGTGCCAGCAGCCAAGATTGGTACTATAGCTACAATGAGCAGTTCTTC
clone_size: medium-sized; v_call: TRBV20-1; j_call: TRBJ2-3; d_call: NA; cdr3_aa: CSARDRTDTQYF; cdr3_nt: TGCAGTGCTAGAGATCGAACAGATACGCAGTATTTT
clone_size: many; v_call: TRBV3-1; j_call: TRBJ1-1; d_call: NA; cdr3_aa: CASKQKGQNTEAFF; cdr3_nt: TGTGCCAGCAAACAAAAAGGACAGAACACTGAAGCTTTCTTT
clone_size: medium-sized; v_call: TRBV6-4; j_call: TRBJ2-3; d_call: TRBD1; cdr3_aa: CASSEPGTGTYTDTQYF; cdr3_nt: TGTGCCAGCAGTGAGCCCGGGACAGGAACATACACAGATACGCAGTATTTT
clone_size: many; v_call: TRBV7-9; j_call: TRBJ2-1; d_call: NA; cdr3_aa: CASSLTYNEQFF; cdr3_nt: TGTGCCAGCAGCTTAACTTACAATGAGCAGTTCTTC
clone_size: many; v_call: TRBV15; j_call: TRBJ2-5; d_call: TRBD2; cdr3_aa: CATSRPSGRGQETQYF; cdr3_nt: TGTGCCACCAGCAGACCTAGCGGGAGAGGCCAAGAGACCCAGTACTTC
clone_size: many; v_call: TRBV5-4; j_call: TRBJ1-4; d_call: TRBD1; cdr3_aa: CASSANRGIDEKLFF; cdr3_nt: TGTGCCAGCAGCGCCAACAGGGGGATCGATGAAAAACTGTTTTTT
clone_size: many; v_call: TRBV11-2; j_call: TRBJ1-3; d_call: TRBD1; cdr3_aa: CASTPGQGDLWGSLSGNTIYF; cdr3_nt: TGTGCCAGCACCCCGGGACAGGGAGATCTCTGGGGATCCCTCTCTGGAAACACCATATATTTT
clone_size: NA; v_call: TRBV7-2; j_call: TRBJ2-7; d_call: NA; cdr3_aa: CASGLASARGRYEQYF; cdr3_nt: TGTGCCAGCGGCTTAGCGTCGGCTAGAGGGAGATACGAGCAGTACTTC
clone_size: many; v_call: TRBV10-2; j_call: TRBJ2-7; d_call: NA; cdr3_aa: CASSDDEHDEQYF; cdr3_nt: TGCGCCAGCAGTGACGACGAACACGACGAGCAGTACTTC
clone_size: NA; v_call: TRBV7-9; j_call: TRBJ2-3; d_call: NA; cdr3_aa: CASSLDGTDTQYF; cdr3_nt: TGTGCCAGCAGCTTAGACGGCACAGATACGCAGTATTTT
clone_size: many; v_call: TRBV25-1; j_call: TRBJ2-3; d_call: TRBD2; cdr3_aa: CASSEYSGRDTDTQYF; cdr3_nt: TGTGCCAGCAGTGAATACTCCGGGAGGGACACAGATACGCAGTATTTT
clone_size: many; v_call: TRBV18; j_call: TRBJ2-2; d_call: TRBD2; cdr3_aa: CASSGLAHANTGELFF; cdr3_nt: TGTGCCAGCTCAGGACTAGCGCACGCGAACACCGGGGAGCTGTTTTTT
clone_size: NA; v_call: TRBV19; j_call: TRBJ1-2; d_call: NA; cdr3_aa: CASSIDFEPRYCYTF; cdr3_nt: TGTGCCAGTAGTATAGATTTCGAACCTCGGTATTGCTACACCTTC
clone_size: many; v_call: TRBV28; j_call: TRBJ1-3; d_call: NA; cdr3_aa: CASSPPAGGAFGNTIYF; cdr3_nt: TGTGCCAGCAGCCCTCCCGCCGGGGGGGCTTTTGGAAACACCATATATTTT
clone_size: many; v_call: TRBV5-1; j_call: TRBJ2-7; d_call: TRBD2; cdr3_aa: CASSSGAGGGYEQYF; cdr3_nt: TGCGCCAGCAGCTCGGGCGCGGGAGGCGGCTACGAGCAGTACTTC
clone_size: NA; v_call: TRBV5-4; j_call: TRBJ2-6; d_call: NA; cdr3_aa: CASSSRGPVANVLTF; cdr3_nt: TGTGCCAGCAGCTCCCGGGGCCCGGTGGCCAACGTCCTGACTTTC
clone_size: NA; v_call: TRBV6-2/TRBV6-3; j_call: TRBJ2-1; d_call: TRBD1; cdr3_aa: CANRGRRVQEYNEQFF; cdr3_nt: TGTGCCAACAGGGGGAGACGGGTTCAGGAGTACAATGAGCAGTTCTTC
clone_size: medium-sized; v_call: TRBV12-3/TRBV12-4; j_call: TRBJ1-5; d_call: NA; cdr3_aa: CASSSGTEIHQPQHF; cdr3_nt: TGTGCCAGCAGTTCCGGGACCGAGATTCACCAGCCCCAGCATTTT
clone_size: many; v_call: TRBV11-2; j_call: TRBJ2-7; d_call: TRBD2; cdr3_aa: CASSLGLAGASYEQYF; cdr3_nt: TGTGCCAGCAGCCTGGGACTAGCGGGCGCCTCCTACGAGCAGTACTTC
clone_size: many; v_call: TRBV18; j_call: TRBJ1-4; d_call: NA; cdr3_aa: CASSPKRAALNEKLFF; cdr3_nt: TGTGCCAGCTCACCAAAAAGGGCAGCCTTAAATGAAAAACTGTTTTTT